This T cell receptor (beta chain) was identified during a study of CD8+CD57+ T cells in acquired aplastic anemia. General study results and limits: CD8+ Simpson's diversity did not differ significantly between patients and controls. It was found that approximately 29 CD8+ CDR3 sequences were shared between patients and controls.

Genomic DNA provided the template from which TCR beta VDJ and CDR3 profiles were obtained. Using its own MiXCR run on the reads, TCRdb lists one record per CDR3 protein. Seen here are 80,000 or so distinct CDR3 sequences, less than 85% observed once, and the top ten hold approximately 80%. Notes on this clonotype: Its target is unknown.

The sequenced patients had an expansion of CD8+CD57+ cells seen by flow cytometry. The TCR originated in a human donor with aplastic anemia. Sequencing input: sorted CD4+, CD8+, or CD8+CD57+ T cells (not recorded which) from PBMCs.

This CDR3 reads CASGPIPGTASYEQYF. The CDR3 DNA reads TGTGCCAGCGGCCCCATCCCCGGGACAGCTTCCTACGAGCAGTACTTC. This chain joins TRBV4-2 and TRBJ2-7; 7 bases fit TRBD1. The CDR3 extends over 16 amino acids. J was trimmed by 1 base and V by 8 bases; bases with no gene match: 14. From germline, CDR1 is LGHNA and CDR2 YNFKEQ.